The clone carrying this TCR beta chain has ten or more counts. Its antigen is still unknown. Clones were sequenced by immunoSEQ multiplex PCR, and TCRdb holds only the in-frame ones, with some missing. This repertoire holds 16,000 or so clones, and none appear only once. Busulfan-fludarabine conditioning, marrow transplant, and cyclophosphamide on days +3 and +4 were administered. The sample belongs to a study of T cells after posttransplantation cyclophosphamide. Points from the study as a whole: Blood and skin or GI T cell repertoires showed limited TRB overlap.

CDR1 and CDR2 from the germline V gene are MNHNY and SVGAGI (reference sequence). Between the trimmed V and J ends, which lost 2 bases and 7 bases, there was a span of 9 bases. There are 14 residues in the CDR3. The clonotype was recovered from a female patient in her 30s who received an allogeneic stem cell transplant from a related donor, was CMV-positive, and had no GVHD. Some T cells may be supplied by the graft donor. The chain is built from TRBV6-6 and TRBJ1-6; D not certain. The sequenced sample was PBMCs, obtained after allogeneic stem cell transplant with posttransplant cyclophosphamide. The CDR3 DNA follows: TGTGCCAGCAGTTACGGCCCAGGAAATTCACCCCTCCACTTT. Its protein is CASSYGPGNSPLHF.